This T cell receptor beta chain was observed in a study of T cell responses to AZD1222 COVID-19 vaccine. With regard to this clone: Its antigen is not known. The identical CDR3 is also encoded by other nucleotide sequences in the sample.

TCRdb keeps only in-frame clones here, not all; method: immunoSEQ multiplex PCR. The data show 95,000 to 130,000 clones, roughly 87% seen once. Study observations and caveats: Repertoires were sampled only after the peak T cell response.

CDR1 is LGHDT and CDR2 is YNNKEL in the germline V gene (reference sequence). The V end lost 3 bases, the J end lost 2 bases, and 3 bases lay between the germline ends. The CDR3 length is 12 residues. The rearrangement joins TRBV3-1 (or the pseudogene TRBV3-2) to TRBJ2-3, with unresolved D. The receptor was derived from an adult in good health. Here the sequenced sample was peripheral blood, taken on day 0 of AZD1222 vaccination. CDR3: CASSQITDTQYF. The DNA for the CDR3 is TGTGCCAGCAGCCAGATCACAGATACGCAGTATTTT.